This T cell receptor beta chain was recorded in a study of T cell responses to AZD1222 COVID-19 vaccine. Findings of the study overall: Most donors were white British, females outnumbered males, and clonal diversity was possibly underestimated. Spike-wide vaccine-associated CD4 TCRs dominated at 160-218 and 743-854.

The length of the CDR3 is 15 residues. Per the germline V gene, CDR1 is SGDLS and CDR2 is YYNGEE. The ends were cut back, 0 bases at V and 5 bases at J, with 14 bases in the middle. As to this clone: Its target is not known.

Some clones are missing from TCRdb's copy, which holds only in-frame ones; the method was immunoSEQ multiplex PCR. Of 100,000 or so clones in the sample, about 86% were seen once. The genes are TRBV9 and TRBJ1-2; possibly TRBD1 for D (6 bases). This receptor was identified in an adult in good health. This sample comprised peripheral blood, obtained on day 0 of AZD1222 vaccination. This CDR3 reads CASSVDIRGGYGYTF. The CDR3 nucleotides are TGTGCCAGCAGCGTAGACATCAGGGGCGGGTATGGCTACACCTTC. The entire variable domain, with the rest obtained from reference TRBV9 and TRBJ1-2, is as follows: DSGVTQTPKHLITATGQRVTLRCSPRSGDLSVYWYQQSLDQGLQFLIQYYNGEERAKGNILERFSAQQFPDLHSELNLSSLELGDSALYFCASSVDIRGGYGYTFGSGTRLTVV.